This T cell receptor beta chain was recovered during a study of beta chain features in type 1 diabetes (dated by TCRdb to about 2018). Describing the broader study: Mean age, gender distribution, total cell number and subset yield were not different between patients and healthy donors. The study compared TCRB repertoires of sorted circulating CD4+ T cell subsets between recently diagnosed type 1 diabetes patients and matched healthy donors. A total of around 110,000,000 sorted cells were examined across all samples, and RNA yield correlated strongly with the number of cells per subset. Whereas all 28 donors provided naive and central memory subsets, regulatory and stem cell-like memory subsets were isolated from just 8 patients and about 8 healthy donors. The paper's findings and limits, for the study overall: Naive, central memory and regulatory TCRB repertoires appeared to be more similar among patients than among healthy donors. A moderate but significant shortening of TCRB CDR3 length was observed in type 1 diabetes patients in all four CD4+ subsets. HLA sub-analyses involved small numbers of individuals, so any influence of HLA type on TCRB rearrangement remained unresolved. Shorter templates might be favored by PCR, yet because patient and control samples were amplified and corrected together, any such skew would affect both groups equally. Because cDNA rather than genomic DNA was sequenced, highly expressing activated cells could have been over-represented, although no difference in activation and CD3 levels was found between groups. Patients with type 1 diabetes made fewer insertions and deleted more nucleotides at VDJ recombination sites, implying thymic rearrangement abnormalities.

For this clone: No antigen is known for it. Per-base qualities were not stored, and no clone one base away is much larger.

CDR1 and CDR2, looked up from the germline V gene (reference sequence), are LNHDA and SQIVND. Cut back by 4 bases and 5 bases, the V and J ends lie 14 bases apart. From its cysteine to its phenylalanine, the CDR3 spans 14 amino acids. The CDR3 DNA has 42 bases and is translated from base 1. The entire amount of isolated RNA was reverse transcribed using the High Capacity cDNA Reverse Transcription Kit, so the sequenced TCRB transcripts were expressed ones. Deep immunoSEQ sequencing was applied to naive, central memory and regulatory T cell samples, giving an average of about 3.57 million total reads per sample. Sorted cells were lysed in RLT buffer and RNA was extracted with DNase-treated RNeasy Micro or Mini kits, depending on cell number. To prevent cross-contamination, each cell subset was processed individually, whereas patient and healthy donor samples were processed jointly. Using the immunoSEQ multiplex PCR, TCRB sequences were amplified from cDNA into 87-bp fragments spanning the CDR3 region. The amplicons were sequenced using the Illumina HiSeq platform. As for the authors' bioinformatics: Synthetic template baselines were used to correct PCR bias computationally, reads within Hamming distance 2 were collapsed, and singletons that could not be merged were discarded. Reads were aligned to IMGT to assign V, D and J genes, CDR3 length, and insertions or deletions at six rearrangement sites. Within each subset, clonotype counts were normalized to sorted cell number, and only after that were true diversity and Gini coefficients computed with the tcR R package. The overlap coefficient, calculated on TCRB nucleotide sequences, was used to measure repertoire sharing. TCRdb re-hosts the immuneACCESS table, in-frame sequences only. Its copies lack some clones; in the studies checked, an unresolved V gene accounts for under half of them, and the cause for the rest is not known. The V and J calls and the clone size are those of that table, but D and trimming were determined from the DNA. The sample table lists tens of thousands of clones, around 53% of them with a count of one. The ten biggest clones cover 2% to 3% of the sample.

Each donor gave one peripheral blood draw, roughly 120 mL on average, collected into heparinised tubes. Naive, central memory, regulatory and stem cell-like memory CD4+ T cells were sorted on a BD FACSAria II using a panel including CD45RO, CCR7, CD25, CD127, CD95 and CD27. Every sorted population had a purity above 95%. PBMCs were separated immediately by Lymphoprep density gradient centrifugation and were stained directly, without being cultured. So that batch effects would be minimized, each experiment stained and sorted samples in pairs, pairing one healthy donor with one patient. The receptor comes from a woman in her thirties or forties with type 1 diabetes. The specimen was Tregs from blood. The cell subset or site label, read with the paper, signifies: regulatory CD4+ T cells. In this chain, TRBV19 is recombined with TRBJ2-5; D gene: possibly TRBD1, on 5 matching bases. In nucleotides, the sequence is TGTGCCAGTAGTACCAGGGCCCCAGGGGAGACCCAGTACTTC. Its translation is CASSTRAPGETQYF.